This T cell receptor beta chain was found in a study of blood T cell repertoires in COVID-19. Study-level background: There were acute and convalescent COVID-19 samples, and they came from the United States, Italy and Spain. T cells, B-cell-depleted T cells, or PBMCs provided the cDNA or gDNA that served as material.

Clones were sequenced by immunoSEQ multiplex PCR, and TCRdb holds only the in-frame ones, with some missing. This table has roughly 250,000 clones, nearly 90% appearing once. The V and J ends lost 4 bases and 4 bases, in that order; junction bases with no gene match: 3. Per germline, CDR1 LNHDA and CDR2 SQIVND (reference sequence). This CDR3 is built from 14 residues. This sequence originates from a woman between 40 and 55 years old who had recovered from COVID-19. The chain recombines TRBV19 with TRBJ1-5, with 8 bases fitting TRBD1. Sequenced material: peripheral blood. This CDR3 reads CASSKTGVNQPQHF. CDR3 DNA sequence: TGTGCCAGTAGTAAGACAGGGGTTAATCAGCCCCAGCATTTT.